These T cell receptor beta chains were read from a single sample in a study of blood T cells in healthy people across ages. TCRdb independently ran MiXCR on the 5' RACE reads; one entry per CDR3 protein. The data contain roughly 1.5 million distinct CDR3 sequences, 40% to 45% of them singletons. Sequenced sample: blood. The receptors come from a woman aged 18-29 years in good health. CDR3s include the opening cysteine and the closing phenylalanine or tryptophan. Fields, in order: J gene, clone size, V gene, D gene, CDR3 DNA, CDR3 protein. The D gene is left open where the match is weak. The listing skips clone size in some rows; elsewhere it reads once, few, many or a size class.

TRBJ2-7 | NA | TRBV20-1 | TRBD2 | TGCAGTGCTCCGGGGACTAGCGGGGTTAGCTCCTACAATGAGCAGTACTTC | CSAPGTSGVSSYNEQYF
TRBJ1-1 | NA | TRBV12-5 | NA | TGTGCTAGTGCCCTAGTGCGGAGGGACACTGAAGCTTTCTTT | CASALVRRDTEAFF
TRBJ2-7 | NA | TRBV27 | TRBD1 | TGTGCCAGCAGTGTAATAAGGGACAGACTTTCCTACGAGCAGTACTTC | CASSVIRDRLSYEQYF
TRBJ2-7 | many | TRBV6-5 | NA | TGTGCCAGCAGGCCGCAGTCCTCCTACGAGCAGTACTTC | CASRPQSSYEQYF
TRBJ2-3 | NA | TRBV27 | TRBD2 | TGTGCCAGCACGGGACTAAGAACAGATACGCAGTATTTT | CASTGLRTDTQYF
TRBJ1-2 | NA | TRBV30 | TRBD1 | TGTGCCTGGAGTGTGGGGGACAGCTATGGCTACACCTTC | CAWSVGDSYGYTF
TRBJ2-3 | few | TRBV4-3 | NA | TGCGCCAGCAGCCCCCTCTCAGTACAAGGCGCTGATACGCAGTATTTT | CASSPLSVQGADTQYF
TRBJ2-6 | once | TRBV11-2 | NA | TGTGCCAGCAGCTTGAACAGGGTGTCTGGGGCCAACGTCCTGACTTTC | CASSLNRVSGANVLTF
TRBJ2-7 | NA | TRBV6-6 | TRBD2 | TGTGCCAGCACGGGACTAACTTCCTACGAGCAGTACTTC | CASTGLTSYEQYF
TRBJ2-6 | NA | TRBV4-3 | NA | TGCGCCAGCAGCCAAGATTGGACGGCGTTCTCTGGGGCCAACGTCCTGACTTTC | CASSQDWTAFSGANVLTF
TRBJ2-7 | NA | TRBV12-5 | TRBD1 | TGTGCTAGTGGGCAGGGGGTATCCTACGAGCAGTACTTC | CASGQGVSYEQYF
TRBJ1-5 | few | TRBV27 | NA | TGTGCCAGCAGTCTCGGGACGGAGGTGGGTCAGCCCCAGCATTTT | CASSLGTEVGQPQHF
TRBJ1-5 | few | TRBV10-3 | NA | TGTGCCATCAGTGAGTGGGAGGGTAAGGTCCCAAATCAGCCCCAGCATTTT | CAISEWEGKVPNQPQHF
TRBJ1-2 | NA | TRBV6-6 | NA | TGTGCCAGCAGTGACACCTTATTCAGGGGTAACTATGGCTACACCTTC | CASSDTLFRGNYGYTF
TRBJ2-1 | NA | TRBV4-1 | TRBD2 | TGCGCCAGCAGCCGAGAAATCCTAGCGGGGGGCATCTACAATGAGCAGTTCTTC | CASSREILAGGIYNEQFF
TRBJ2-3 | few | TRBV4-3 | TRBD2 | TGCGCCAGCAGCCCTGAACTAGCGGGAGGGAGTACGCAGTATTTT | CASSPELAGGSTQYF
TRBJ2-3 | few | TRBV9 | NA | TGTGCCAGCAGCTCCTCGGCGGGCTCGCAGTATTTT | CASSSSAGSQYF
TRBJ1-1 | NA | TRBV9 | NA | TGTGCCAGCAGCGTAGTAGAGGGGATGGGTACTGAAGCTTTCTTT | CASSVVEGMGTEAFF
TRBJ2-1 | NA | TRBV20-1 | TRBD2 | TGCAGTGCTAGAGATGCTAGCGGAGCCAATGAGCAGTTCTTC | CSARDASGANEQFF
TRBJ1-5 | few | TRBV29-1 | NA | TGCAGCGGATCGGACGGAGGCACCCAGCATTTT | CSGSDGGTQHF
TRBJ2-7 | NA | TRBV2 | NA | TGTGCCAGCAGTGAAGAGACATGGGCGGAGCAGTACTTC | CASSEETWAEQYF
TRBJ1-4 | many | TRBV24-1 | NA | TGTGCCACCAGTGATTCACGGCAGATTAATGAAAAACTGTTTTTT | CATSDSRQINEKLFF
TRBJ2-1 | NA | TRBV4-1 | NA | TGCGCCAGCAGCCAGCCTCCAGTCGGTGAGCAGTTCTTC | CASSQPPVGEQFF
TRBJ1-1 | once | TRBV12-3/TRBV12-4 | NA | TGTGCCAGCAGGGGATGGGGCACTGAAGCTTTCTTT | CASRGWGTEAFF
TRBJ2-7 | NA | TRBV10-3 | NA | TGTGCCATCAGTCGGGACACCAATGAGCAGTACTTC | CAISRDTNEQYF
TRBJ2-7 | many | TRBV12-3/TRBV12-4 | TRBD1 | TGTGCCAGCAGGTTAACCGGGACAGGAGTATACGAGCAGTACTTC | CASRLTGTGVYEQYF
TRBJ2-7 | NA | TRBV4-1 | NA | TGCGCCAGCAGCCAGGTGCAGGCGAGCTCCTACGAGCAGTACTTC | CASSQVQASSYEQYF
TRBJ2-5 | NA | TRBV11-2 | TRBD2 | TGTGCCAGCAGCTGGCAGCTAGCGGGAGGGCCTAGCAATGAGCAGTACTTC | CASSWQLAGGPSNEQYF
TRBJ2-7 | NA | TRBV29-1 | TRBD1 | TGCAGCGCTTTCGGGACAGGGGAGTCCTACGAGCAGTACTTC | CSAFGTGESYEQYF
TRBJ2-1 | NA | TRBV29-1 | NA | TGCAGCGTTGAAGGGTCCTACTCCTACAATGAGCAGTTCTTC | CSVEGSYSYNEQFF
TRBJ1-4 | NA | TRBV7-9 | NA | TGTGCCAGCAGCTCCGAGCCCACAGGGATACCTGAAAAACTGTTTTTT | CASSSEPTGIPEKLFF
TRBJ2-4 | NA | TRBV20-1 | TRBD1 | TGCAGTGCTCCCCAGGGGGCCCAAAACATTCAGTACTTC | CSAPQGAQNIQYF
TRBJ2-2 | NA | TRBV6-5 | TRBD2 | TGTGCCAGCAGTCCCCACTCAGGGACTAATGCCGGGGAGCTGTTTTTT | CASSPHSGTNAGELFF
TRBJ1-5 | NA | TRBV6-2/TRBV6-3 | NA | TGTGCCAGCATTGATAATAGCGATCAGCCCCAGCATTTT | CASIDNSDQPQHF
TRBJ2-1 | NA | TRBV20-1 | NA | TGCAGTGCTAGAGATCCTGGGCGACAGCAGTTCTTC | CSARDPGRQQFF
TRBJ2-7 | NA | TRBV6-5 | NA | TGTGCCAGCAGTTACTCTGGGGCTAGCTCCCACGAGCAGTACTTC | CASSYSGASSHEQYF
TRBJ2-1 | NA | TRBV6-5 | NA | TGTGCCGCGAGGGGGTACAATGAGCAGTTCTTC | CAARGYNEQFF
TRBJ1-1 | NA | TRBV7-2 | NA | TGTGCCAGCAGCTTAGGAGGCAGGGGAAGCACTGAAGCTTTCTTT | CASSLGGRGSTEAFF
TRBJ2-7 | many | TRBV4-3 | NA | TGCGCCAGCAGCCAAGGTTATCCGGAGGAGCAGTACTTC | CASSQGYPEEQYF
TRBJ2-1 | NA | TRBV7-3 | NA | TGTGCCAGCAGCTTTCAGGGGTTCTCCTACAATGAGCAGTTCTTC | CASSFQGFSYNEQFF
TRBJ2-1 | NA | TRBV29-1 | NA | TGCAGCGTAGAGCCTGACTACGACTACAATGAGCAGTTCTTC | CSVEPDYDYNEQFF
TRBJ2-3 | NA | TRBV20-1 | TRBD1 | TGCAGTGCTACCACGGGACAGGGTTCGGCAGATACGCAGTATTTT | CSATTGQGSADTQYF
TRBJ2-7 | NA | TRBV10-3 | NA | TGTGCCATCAGTGATCGGGGGCTTGGCTCCTACGAGCAGTACTTC | CAISDRGLGSYEQYF
TRBJ1-1 | NA | TRBV12-3/TRBV12-4 | NA | TGTGCCAGCAGAAGTTTTAGCGGGGGGCAGGGGCGTGAAGCTTTCTTT | CASRSFSGGQGREAFF
TRBJ2-3 | many | TRBV11-2 | NA | TGTGCCAGCAGCTTAGGGGCCCTATCTAGCACAGATACGCAGTATTTT | CASSLGALSSTDTQYF
TRBJ2-7 | few | TRBV24-1 | TRBD1 | TGTGCCACCAGTGATTCGGGGACAGGGCCCTACGAGCAGTACTTC | CATSDSGTGPYEQYF
TRBJ2-5 | NA | TRBV9 | TRBD1 | TGTGCCAGCAGCGAGGACAGGGGAAGAGGAGAGACCCAGTACTTC | CASSEDRGRGETQYF
TRBJ2-4 | NA | TRBV2 | TRBD1 | TGTGCCAGTGGGACCGGGACAGTGAGATTCAATGAGCAGTACTTC | CASGTGTVRFNEQYF
TRBJ2-5 | few | TRBV6-1 | TRBD1 | TGTGCCAGCAGGGCGACAGGGAAAGAGACCCAGTACTTC | CASRATGKETQYF
TRBJ2-1 | NA | TRBV4-2 | NA | TGTGCCAGCAGCCAAGATTGGGACGCATCCTACAATGAGCAGTTCTTC | CASSQDWDASYNEQFF
TRBJ2-2 | NA | TRBV6-2/TRBV6-3 | NA | TGTGCCAGCAGTCCAAGGGGCGAAACCGGGGAGCTGTTTTTT | CASSPRGETGELFF
TRBJ1-1 | few | TRBV7-2 | TRBD1 | TGTGCCAGCAGCCCCCGGGACAGGGGCCCTCTTGAAGCTTTCTTT | CASSPRDRGPLEAFF
TRBJ2-3 | NA | TRBV9 | NA | TGTGCCAGCAGCGGAGGACCCAGGGACGTCTGGGACCCAGATACGCAGTATTTT | CASSGGPRDVWDPDTQYF